This T cell receptor beta chain is from a study of blood T cell repertoires in COVID-19. Across the study: Sources were T cells, B-cell-depleted T cells, or PBMCs; the material itself was cDNA or gDNA.

CDR1 and CDR2 from the germline V gene are LGHNA and YSLEER. Trimming pared 1 base from V and 1 base from J, leaving 8 bases between. This CDR3 region has 16 residues. As originally analysed: Estimation of nucleated cell counts relied on the amplification of reference gene primers. Some clones are missing from TCRdb's copy, which holds only in-frame ones; the method was immunoSEQ multiplex PCR. V and J calls and clone size come straight from that table; D and trimming were deduced from the DNA. The sample has around 70,000 clones, over 75% seen once. This clone was seen repeatedly, ten times or more. The receptor was derived from a woman older than 75 with active or convalescent COVID-19. Material for sequencing was peripheral blood. The chain recombines TRBV4-3 with TRBJ1-6; unclear D gene. The CDR3 protein is CASSQAPGSYNSPLHF. The CDR3 DNA reads TGCGCCAGCAGCCAAGCACCGGGGTCCTATAATTCACCCCTCCACTTT.